Each of the 28 T cell receptor beta chains below was sequenced from the same sample in a study of T cell repertoires in cytomegalovirus infection. These receptors have no known antigen. TCRdb redid the calling of the reads with MiXCR, one entry per CDR3 protein. Among some 920,000 distinct CDR3 sequences listed, under 40% were seen once. The sample consisted of cultured CD8+ T cells from PBMCs, taken from culture after CMV antigen stimulation. The receptors come from a human donor in good health (CMV status not recorded). Some clones in this sample may be carry-over from other donors' samples.

The chain links TRBV6-6 to TRBJ1-3; 8 nucleotides align to TRBD1. Trimming removed 10 bases from V and 0 bases from J; junction bases left unmatched: 8. The CDR3 is 15 residues long. Germline V lookup: CDR1 MNHNY, CDR2 SVGAGI (reference sequence). The chain's CDR3 is CATRQGSNSGNTIYF. The CDR3 DNA follows: TGTGCCACCCGACAGGGGTCCAACTCTGGAAACACCATATATTTT.

The CDR3 bases are TGCAGTGGACTAGGGCGGGGCACAGATACGCAGTATTTT. Translated: CSGLGRGTDTQYF. The V and J genes are TRBV20-1 and TRBJ2-3; weak D call: TRBD2 (6 bases). Trimming took off 7 bases at V and 1 base at J, with 12 bases between the two ends. Germline V gene lookup returns CDR1 DFQATT and CDR2 SNEGSKA (reference sequence). The CDR3 is 13 amino acids.

On this clonotype itself: One end of the junction is discordant with germline, which a read error may explain. The chain has TRBV7-3 and TRBJ1-2; D is ambiguous. Germline lookup yields CDR1 SGHTA and CDR2 FQGTGA. This CDR3 has 13 residues. For the CDR3, the DNA is TGTACCAGCAGCTTCGACAACTACTATGGCTACACCTTC. Translated: CTSSFDNYYGYTF. The full variable domain, with the rest looked up from reference TRBV7-3 and TRBJ1-2, is GAGVSQTPSNKVTEKGKYVELRCDPISGHTALYWYRQSLGQGPEFLIYFQGTGAADDSGLPNDRFFAVRPEGSVSTLKIQRTERGDSAVYLCTSSFDNYYGYTFGSGTRLTVV.

Note on this clonotype: One base away lies a much larger clone, so this may be a sequencing read error. The rearrangement joins TRBV7-6 to TRBJ1-5; D perhaps matches TRBD1 (5 bases). CDR1 SGHVS and CDR2 FNYEAQ come from the germline V gene. The CDR3 loop spans 14 amino acids. CDR3: CVSSLAGPVQPQHF. The CDR3 DNA reads TGTGTCAGCAGCTTAGCAGGGCCAGTTCAGCCCCAGCATTTT.

The V call is TRBV11-2, the J call TRBJ1-1; D possibly corresponds to TRBD1 (6 bases). Trimming removed 9 bases at V and 1 base at J, with 21 bases between. Germline lookup yields CDR1 SGHAT and CDR2 FQNNGV. There are 16 residues in the CDR3. The CDR3 sequence: CARSSWSLGQNTEAFF. The CDR3 DNA sequence: TGTGCCAGGAGTTCTTGGAGCCTGGGACAGAACACTGAAGCTTTCTTT.

The V call is TRBV4-3, the J call TRBJ1-4; 8 bases match TRBD1. V shed 1 base, J shed 8 bases, and the junction held 3 bases outside the gene matches. The CDR3 loop spans 14 amino acids. Germline V gene lookup returns CDR1 LGHNA and CDR2 YSLEER. Here the CDR3 DNA reads TGCGCCAGCAGCCAAGGGACAGGGAAAGAAAAACTGTTTTTT. Its protein product is CASSQGTGKEKLFF.

This clonotype showed up just a few times. CDR3 DNA sequence: TGTGCCAGCAGTTTATTCGACGGTGGGAACACTGAAGCTTTCTTT. This translates into CASSLFDGGNTEAFF. The chain uses TRBV28 and TRBJ1-1; D ambiguous. V was cut by 1 base and J by 1 base, with 10 bases left in between. CDR3 length: 15 amino acids. Germline lookup yields CDR1 MDHEN and CDR2 SYDVKM.

The rearrangement links TRBV7-3 to TRBJ2-1, with 9 positions matching TRBD2. The CDR3 contains 20 residues. Germline CDR1 and CDR2: SGHTA and FQGTGA. The V segment lost 5 bases and the J segment 5 bases; nucleotides outside the gene matches: 22. CDR3 protein: CASSPSGGSGLGLAHNEQFF. The CDR3 DNA reads TGTGCCAGCAGCCCCAGCGGGGGATCAGGTTTGGGACTAGCCCACAATGAGCAGTTCTTC.

Turning to this clonotype: Mismatch with germline at one junction end may stem from a read error. The V gene is TRBV7-6, the J gene TRBJ1-1; 7 bases line up with TRBD1. CDR3 length equals 14 residues. Germline V gene sequence: CDR1 SGHVS, CDR2 FNYEAQ. The CDR3 DNA is TGTGCCAGCAGCTTACTAACAGGGGACGCTGAAGCTTTATTT. This sequence encodes CASSLLTGDAEALF.

This clonotype appeared a few times. The rearrangement joins TRBV7-2 to TRBJ2-1; D gene uncertain. V shed 3 bases and J shed 2 bases, with 14 bases lying between them. Germline V gene sequence: CDR1 SGHTA, CDR2 FQGNSA. The CDR3 is 16 amino acids. The CDR3 here is CASSLYKAYTYNEQFF. CDR3 bases: TGTGCCAGCAGCTTGTACAAAGCCTATACCTACAATGAGCAGTTCTTC.

The chain links TRBV6-5 to TRBJ1-5; D perhaps matches TRBD1 (6 bases). The V gene's germline CDR1 is MNHEY and CDR2 SVGAGI. This CDR3 region has 15 residues. Deletions cut 7 bases from V and 5 bases from J, with 18 bases between. The CDR3 is CASKKDSQFDQPQHF. The CDR3 bases are TGTGCCAGCAAAAAGGACAGTCAGTTTGATCAGCCCCAGCATTTT.

The V gene is TRBV7-6, the J gene TRBJ2-2; 10 bases are a match to TRBD1. This CDR3 spans 16 amino acids. Germline assignment: CDR1 SGHVS and CDR2 FNYEAQ. V gave up 4 bases and J gave up 4 bases; unmatched junction bases: 6. The CDR3 reads CASSSGQGESTGELFF. In DNA, the CDR3 is TGTGCCAGCAGCTCCGGACAGGGGGAGAGCACCGGGGAGCTGTTTTTT.

The chain employs TRBV9 and TRBJ1-1; TRBD1 might be the D (5 bases). CDR1 and CDR2 (germline): SGDLS, YYNGEE. The length of the CDR3 is 15 residues. V was trimmed by 0 bases and J by 0 bases, leaving 9 bases between them. In DNA, the CDR3 is TGTGCCAGCAGCGTAGCTACAGGATTGAACACTGAAGCTTTCTTT. Protein: CASSVATGLNTEAFF.

This clonotype turned up a few times. The chain employs TRBV7-6 and TRBJ2-2, with 7 nucleotides matching TRBD2. J gave up 7 bases and V 5 bases, and 7 bases lay outside the gene matches. Germline V gives CDR1 SGHVS, CDR2 FNYEAQ. The length of the CDR3 is 14 residues. The CDR3 coding sequence is TGTGCCAGCAGCCTCACTAGCGAGGACGGGGAGCTGTTTTTT. This gives the protein CASSLTSEDGELFF. Full variable domain (rest looked up from reference TRBV7-6 and TRBJ2-2): GAGVSQSPRYKVTKRGQDVALRCDPISGHVSLYWYRQALGQGPEFLTYFNYEAQQDKSGLPNDRFSAERPEGSISTLTIQRTEQRDSAMYRCASSLTSEDGELFFGEGSRLTVL.

The chain employs TRBV27 and TRBJ2-1, with TRBD2 matching 11 bases. The CDR3 totals 16 residues. The trim removed 4 bases at V and 3 bases at J, leaving 5 bases unmatched. CDR1 is MNHEY and CDR2 is SMNVEV in the germline V gene (reference sequence). This CDR3 is CASSSVAGGLYNEQFF. In nucleotides, the CDR3 is TGTGCCAGCAGTTCAGTAGCGGGGGGGCTCTACAATGAGCAGTTCTTC.

The V and J genes are TRBV24-1 and TRBJ2-5, with D perhaps matching TRBD1 (6 bases). The V end lost 3 bases, the J end lost 5 bases, and 18 bases lay between the germline ends. Germline assignment: CDR1 KGHDR and CDR2 SFDVKD. The CDR3 contains 16 residues. The CDR3 sequence: CATSDNFDRPGETQYF. The CDR3 DNA is TGTGCCACCAGTGATAACTTTGACAGGCCCGGGGAGACCCAGTACTTC.

The CDR3 nucleotides are TGTGCCAGCAGTGGCCTAGGGGAGTACGAGCAGTACTTC. This gives the protein CASSGLGEYEQYF. The chain combines TRBV6-5 with TRBJ2-7; D possibly matches TRBD1 or TRBD2 (5 bases each). Trimming took off 5 bases at V and 4 bases at J, with 12 bases between the two ends. The germline V gene has CDR1 MNHEY and CDR2 SVGAGI. This CDR3 spans 13 amino acids.

The V gene is TRBV6-8, the J gene TRBJ1-2, with D possibly matching TRBD1 (6 bases). Germline CDR1 reads MNHGY; CDR2 reads SAAAGT. V lost 6 bases, J lost 4 bases, and 12 bases lay in between. The CDR3 runs 13 residues. CDR3 sequence: CASRTGSSYGYTF. The CDR3 nucleotides are TGTGCCAGCAGGACAGGATCCTCCTATGGCTACACCTTC.

This chain joins TRBV6-5 and TRBJ2-7; a possible D gene is TRBD2 (6 bases). The germline V gene encodes CDR1 MNHEY and CDR2 SVGAGI. The ends were cut back, 0 bases at V and 3 bases at J, with 12 bases in the middle. There are 15 residues in the CDR3. In DNA form, the CDR3 reads TGTGCCAGCAGTTACTCCTGGGCGGGAAACTACGAGCAGTACTTC. The encoded protein is CASSYSWAGNYEQYF.

This clonotype was detected only a few times. This rearrangement joins TRBV27 to TRBJ2-3; D gene ambiguous. The V gene's germline CDR1 is MNHEY and CDR2 SMNVEV (reference sequence). Trimming shortened V by 2 bases and J by 9 bases, and 6 bases separated the two germline ends. The CDR3 is 11 residues long. CDR3 protein: CASSLGYTQYF. The CDR3 DNA sequence: TGTGCCAGCAGTTTAGGATACACGCAGTATTTT.

This clonotype was seen repeatedly, ten times or more. J is TRBJ2-2 and V is TRBV7-9, with D unresolved. The germline gives CDR1 SEHNR, CDR2 FQNEAQ (reference sequence). The CDR3 consists of 15 residues. V dropped 5 bases and J dropped 4 bases, with 14 bases sitting between them. This CDR3 is CASSPTWEGTGELFF. For the CDR3, the DNA is TGTGCCAGCAGCCCAACATGGGAAGGCACCGGGGAGCTGTTTTTT.

The chain is built from TRBV5-1 and TRBJ1-1, with a possible D match to TRBD1 (5 bases). The CDR3 contains 15 residues. Trimming stripped 0 bases from V and 4 bases from J, with 13 bases between. From germline, CDR1 is SGHRS and CDR2 YFSETQ. CDR3 residues: CASSLVPDSTTEAFF. Written as DNA, the CDR3 is TGCGCCAGCAGCTTGGTGCCCGACAGCACCACTGAAGCTTTCTTT.

The chain is built from TRBV5-6 and TRBJ1-1, with D possibly TRBD1 on 5 matching bases. Germline lookup yields CDR1 SGHDT and CDR2 YYEEEE. Deletions cut 1 base from V and 11 bases from J, with 18 bases between. The CDR3 is 14 amino acids. This chain's CDR3 is CASSLYFDSGMAFF. The CDR3 DNA sequence: TGTGCCAGCAGCTTGTATTTCGACAGCGGAATGGCTTTCTTT.

The chain has TRBV6-6 and TRBJ2-7; D possibly uses TRBD1 or TRBD2 (5 bases each). CDR3 length equals 13 residues. V lost 6 bases, J lost 2 bases, and 11 bases lay in between. Per germline, CDR1 MNHNY and CDR2 SVGAGI (reference sequence). As DNA, the CDR3 is TGTGCCAGCAGCGCAGGGAGCCCCTACGAGCAGTACGTC. Translating gives CASSAGSPYEQYV.

V usage is TRBV24-1 and J usage is TRBJ2-3, with D maybe TRBD2 (6 bases). This CDR3 spans 14 amino acids. Trimming cost V 0 bases and J 6 bases, with 9 bases left between them. Germline-derived CDR1 and CDR2 are KGHDR and SFDVKD. CDR3 nucleotide sequence: TGTGCCACCAGTGATTTGTCGGGAGCGGATACGCAGTATTTT. It is translated as CATSDLSGADTQYF.

V gene TRBV7-8 combines with J gene TRBJ2-5; D is unclear. The CDR3 sequence is 13 residues long. Trimming left V 3 bases short and J 3 bases short, with 8 bases between. Germline CDR1 SGHVS, CDR2 FQNEAQ. In nucleotides, the CDR3 is TGTGCCAGCAGCTTTAAAGGGAAAGAGACCCAGTACTTC. Amino acids: CASSFKGKETQYF.

The sample holds a few counts of this clonotype. The chain employs TRBV5-1 and TRBJ2-3; the D call may be TRBD1 or TRBD2 (5 bases each). The CDR3 covers 15 residues. The V and J ends lost 0 bases and 2 bases respectively, with 10 bases between them. CDR1 SGHRS and CDR2 YFSETQ come from the germline V gene. CDR3 in DNA: TGCGCCAGCAGCTTGGAAGAGGGGATCACAGATACGCAGTATTTT. Amino acids: CASSLEEGITDTQYF.

This clonotype has a handful of counts. The V gene is TRBV12-3 or TRBV12-4, the J gene TRBJ2-7; 8 bases agree with TRBD2. This CDR3 comprises 15 residues. V shed 1 base and J 6 bases; nucleotides not matched to a gene: 8. CDR3 loop: CASSLGAGVMVEQYV. The CDR3 DNA is TGTGCCAGCAGTTTAGGAGCGGGGGTTATGGTCGAGCAGTACGTC.